The clone carrying this T cell receptor (beta chain) was found a few times. Researchers took RNA transcripts and amplified the TCR beta CDR3 regions from them. During a first-round RT-PCR of the TCR CDR3, the HTBI primer set was used. TCRdb fed the multiplex PCR reads into MiXCR, producing one record per CDR3 protein. The data show approximately 870,000 distinct CDR3 sequences, 35% to 40% seen once. In germline, CDR1 is SGHTA, CDR2 FQGNSA. The CDR3 covers 16 residues. Trimming took 4 bases from V and 5 from J; bases not matched to a gene: 11. The sample comes from a study of T cells in Graves' hyperthyroidism and ophthalmopathy.

The clonotype was recovered from a man aged 18-30 years with Graves' hyperthyroidism. The material sequenced was blood. The V call is TRBV7-2, the J call TRBJ2-5, with TRBD1 matching 9 bases. The CDR3: CASSSASQGAGETQYF. CDR3 DNA sequence: TGTGCCAGCAGCTCAGCCTCACAGGGGGCGGGGGAGACCCAGTACTTC.